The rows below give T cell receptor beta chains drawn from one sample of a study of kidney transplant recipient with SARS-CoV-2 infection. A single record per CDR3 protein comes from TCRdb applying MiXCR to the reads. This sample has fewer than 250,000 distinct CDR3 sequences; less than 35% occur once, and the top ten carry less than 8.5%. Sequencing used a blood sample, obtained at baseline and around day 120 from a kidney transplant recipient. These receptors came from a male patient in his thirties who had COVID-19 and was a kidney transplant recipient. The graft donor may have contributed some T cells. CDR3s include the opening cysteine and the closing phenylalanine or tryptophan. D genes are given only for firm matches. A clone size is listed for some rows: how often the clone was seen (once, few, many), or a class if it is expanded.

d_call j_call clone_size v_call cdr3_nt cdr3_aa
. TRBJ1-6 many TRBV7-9 TGTGCCAGCAGCTTAGGGGAGAATTCACCCCTCCACTTT CASSLGENSPLHF
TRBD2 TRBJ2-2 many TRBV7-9 TGTGCCAGCAGCCCGGGGACTAGCGGAACCGGGGAGCTGTTTTTT CASSPGTSGTGELFF
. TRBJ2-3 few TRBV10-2 TGCGCCAGCAAAGCGGCTAGCACAGATACGCAGTATTTT CASKAASTDTQYF
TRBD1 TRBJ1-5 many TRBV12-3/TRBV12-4 TGTGCCAGCAGTGACAGGGAACTTCAGCCCCAGCATTTT CASSDRELQPQHF
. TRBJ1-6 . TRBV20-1 TGCAGTGCTAGAGATCGCCAGGCCAGCTCCTATAATTCACCCCTCCACTTT CSARDRQASSYNSPLHF
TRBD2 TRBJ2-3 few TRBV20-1 TGCAGTGCTAGAGCCTCTAGCGGGGAGGGTAGTACGCAGTATTTT CSARASSGEGSTQYF
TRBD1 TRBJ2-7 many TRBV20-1 TGCAGTGCTAGGACGAGACAGGGAAGCTACGAGCAGTACTTC CSARTRQGSYEQYF
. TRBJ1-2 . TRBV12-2 TGTGCAAGTCGCGTGTGCTGGACTCCACGAAAGACCTATGGCTACACCTTC CASRVCWTPRKTYGYTF
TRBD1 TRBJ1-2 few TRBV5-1 TGCGCCAGCAGCTTGGAAGGGGGCTACGCCTTC CASSLEGGYAF
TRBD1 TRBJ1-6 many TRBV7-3 TGTGCCAGCAGCTCCGGGACAGGGTTCTCACCCCTCCACTTT CASSSGTGFSPLHF
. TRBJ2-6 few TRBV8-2 TGTGGCATGTTGGACAGGATAACACAAAGTCGGGCCAACGTCCTGACTTTC CGMLDRITQSRANVLTF
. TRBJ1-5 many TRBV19 TGTGCCAGTACCGACAGGAGGGGTCAGCCCCAGCATTTT CASTDRRGQPQHF
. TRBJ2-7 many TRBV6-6 TGTGCCAGCAGTTACGGACAATCCTACGAGCAGTACTTC CASSYGQSYEQYF
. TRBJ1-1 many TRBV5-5 TGTGCCAGCAGCTTGTACCAGGGGACTGAAGCTTTCTTT CASSLYQGTEAFF
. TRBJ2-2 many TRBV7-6 TGTGCCAGCGGCGATTGGACGGAGAACACCGGGGAGCTGTTTTTT CASGDWTENTGELFF
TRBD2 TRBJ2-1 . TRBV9 TGTGCCAGCGGCGGGAGGGTGGAGAATGAGCAGTTCTTC CASGGRVENEQFF
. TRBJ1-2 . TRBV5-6 TGTGCCAGCGACCTTGTCAATAGTCGAAGGACCTATGGCTACACCTTC CASDLVNSRRTYGYTF
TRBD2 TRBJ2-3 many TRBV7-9 TGTGCCAGCAAGAGTTGGCGGGAGGAGAGGACAGATACGCAGTATTTT CASKSWREERTDTQYF
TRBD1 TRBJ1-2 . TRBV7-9 TGTGCCAGCAGCATCGGGACAGGGGGAGGCTATGGCTACACCTTC CASSIGTGGGYGYTF
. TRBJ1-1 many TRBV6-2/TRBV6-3 TGTGCCAGCAGTTATCAGGGTTTCGCTGAAGCTTTCTTT CASSYQGFAEAFF